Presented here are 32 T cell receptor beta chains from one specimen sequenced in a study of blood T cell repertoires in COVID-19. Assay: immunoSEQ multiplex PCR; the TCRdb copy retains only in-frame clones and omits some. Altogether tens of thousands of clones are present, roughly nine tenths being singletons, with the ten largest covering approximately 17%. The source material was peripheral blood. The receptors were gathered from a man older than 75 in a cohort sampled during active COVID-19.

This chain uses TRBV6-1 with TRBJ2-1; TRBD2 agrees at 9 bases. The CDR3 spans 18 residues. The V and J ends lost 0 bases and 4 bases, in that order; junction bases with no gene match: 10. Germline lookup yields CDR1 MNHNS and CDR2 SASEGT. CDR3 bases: TGTGCCAGCAGTGAAGCGTCCCTAGCGGGGACACCTTACAATGAGCAGTTCTTC. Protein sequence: CASSEASLAGTPYNEQFF.

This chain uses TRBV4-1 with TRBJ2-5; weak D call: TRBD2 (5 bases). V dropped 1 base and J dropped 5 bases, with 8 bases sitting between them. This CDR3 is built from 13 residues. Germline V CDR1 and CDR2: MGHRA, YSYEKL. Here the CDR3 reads CASSQGGLETQYF. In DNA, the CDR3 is TGCGCCAGCAGCCAAGGCGGGTTGGAGACCCAGTACTTC.

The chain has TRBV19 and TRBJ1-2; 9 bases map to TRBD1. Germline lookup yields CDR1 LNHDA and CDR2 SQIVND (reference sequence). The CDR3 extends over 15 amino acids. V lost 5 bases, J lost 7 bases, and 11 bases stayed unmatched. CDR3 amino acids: CASSVTGQGTSGYTF. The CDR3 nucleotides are TGTGCCAGTAGTGTAACGGGACAGGGTACGAGTGGCTACACCTTC.

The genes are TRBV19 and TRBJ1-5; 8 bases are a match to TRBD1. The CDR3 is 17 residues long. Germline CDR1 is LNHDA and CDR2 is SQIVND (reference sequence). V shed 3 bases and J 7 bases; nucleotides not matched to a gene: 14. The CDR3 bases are TGTGCCAGTAGTATCGGGCAGGGGGCCTCAGGCGGACAGCCCCAGCATTTT. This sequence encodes CASSIGQGASGGQPQHF.

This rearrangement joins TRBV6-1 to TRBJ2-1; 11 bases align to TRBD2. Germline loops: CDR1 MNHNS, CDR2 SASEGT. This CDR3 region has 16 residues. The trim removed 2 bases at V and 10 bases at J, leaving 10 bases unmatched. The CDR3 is CASSELAGGVSGEQFF. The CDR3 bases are TGTGCCAGCAGTGAACTAGCGGGGGGTGTTTCGGGGGAGCAGTTCTTC.

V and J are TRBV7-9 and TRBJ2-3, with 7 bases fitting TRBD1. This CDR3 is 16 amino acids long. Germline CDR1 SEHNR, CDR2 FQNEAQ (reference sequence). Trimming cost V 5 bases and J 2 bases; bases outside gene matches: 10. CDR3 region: CASSPRRQGYTDTQYF. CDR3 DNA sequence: TGTGCCAGCAGCCCTCGCCGACAGGGCTACACAGATACGCAGTATTTT. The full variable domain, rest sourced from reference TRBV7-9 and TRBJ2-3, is DTGVSQNPRHKITKRGQNVTFRCDPISEHNRLYWYRQTLGQGPEFLTYFQNEAQLEKSRLLSDRFSAERPKGSFSTLEIQRTEQGDSAMYLCASSPRRQGYTDTQYFGPGTRLTVL.

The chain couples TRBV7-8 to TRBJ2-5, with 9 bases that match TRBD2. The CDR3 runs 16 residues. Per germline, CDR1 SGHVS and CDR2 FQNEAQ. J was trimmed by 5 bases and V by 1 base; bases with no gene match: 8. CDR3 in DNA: TGTGCCAGCAGCTTAGATCTTCTAGCGGGGCGGGAGACCCAGTACTTC. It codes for CASSLDLLAGRETQYF.

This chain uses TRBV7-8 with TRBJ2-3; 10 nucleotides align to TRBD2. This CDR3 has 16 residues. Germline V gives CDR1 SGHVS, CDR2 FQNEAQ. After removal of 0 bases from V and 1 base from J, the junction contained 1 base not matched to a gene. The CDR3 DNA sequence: TGTGCCAGCAGCTTAGCCACTAGCGGGGGCACAGATACGCAGTATTTT. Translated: CASSLATSGGTDTQYF.

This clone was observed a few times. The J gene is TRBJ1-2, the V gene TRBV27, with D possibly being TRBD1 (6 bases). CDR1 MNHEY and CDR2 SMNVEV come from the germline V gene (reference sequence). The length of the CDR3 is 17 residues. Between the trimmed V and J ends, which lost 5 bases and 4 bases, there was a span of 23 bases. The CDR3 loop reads CASSLDGIQGRGYGYTF. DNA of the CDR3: TGTGCCAGCAGTCTCGATGGAATTCAGGGGAGGGGCTATGGCTACACCTTC.

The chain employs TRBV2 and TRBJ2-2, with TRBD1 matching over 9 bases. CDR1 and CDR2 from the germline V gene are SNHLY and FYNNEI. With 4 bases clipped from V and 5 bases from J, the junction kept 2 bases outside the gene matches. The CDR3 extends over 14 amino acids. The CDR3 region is CASSATGGTGELFF. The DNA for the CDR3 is TGTGCCAGCAGTGCGACAGGGGGGACCGGGGAGCTGTTTTTT.

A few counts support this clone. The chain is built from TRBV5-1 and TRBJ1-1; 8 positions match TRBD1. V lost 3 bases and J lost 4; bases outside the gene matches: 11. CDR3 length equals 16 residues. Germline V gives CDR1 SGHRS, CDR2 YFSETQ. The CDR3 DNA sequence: TGCGCCAGCAGCTCAAACCCGACAGGGGTGCGCACTGAAGCTTTCTTT. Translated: CASSSNPTGVRTEAFF.

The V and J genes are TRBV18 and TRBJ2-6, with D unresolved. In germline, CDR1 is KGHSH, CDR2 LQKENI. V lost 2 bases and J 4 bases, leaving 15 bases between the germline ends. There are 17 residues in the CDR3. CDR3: CASSPERSGYGANVLTF. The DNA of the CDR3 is TGTGCCAGCTCACCAGAACGATCGGGTTACGGGGCCAACGTCCTGACTTTC.

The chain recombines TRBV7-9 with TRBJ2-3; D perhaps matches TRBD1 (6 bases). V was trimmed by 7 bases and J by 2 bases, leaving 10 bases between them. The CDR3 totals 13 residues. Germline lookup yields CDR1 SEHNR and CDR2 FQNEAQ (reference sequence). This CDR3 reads CASMDSFTDTQYF. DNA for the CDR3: TGTGCCAGCATGGACAGTTTCACAGATACGCAGTATTTT.

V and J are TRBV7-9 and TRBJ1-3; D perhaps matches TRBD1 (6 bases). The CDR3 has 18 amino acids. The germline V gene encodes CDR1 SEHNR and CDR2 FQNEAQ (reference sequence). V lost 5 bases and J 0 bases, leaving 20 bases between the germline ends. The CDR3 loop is CASSLFVKQGVSGNTIYF. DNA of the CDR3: TGTGCCAGCAGCCTTTTTGTGAAACAGGGAGTCTCTGGAAACACCATATATTTT.

This chain's CDR3 is CASSLRSYNEQFF. Written as DNA, the CDR3 is TGTGCCAGCAGCTTACGCTCCTACAATGAGCAGTTCTTC. The genes are TRBV7-2 and TRBJ2-1; no clear D gene. V was clipped by 2 bases and J by 0 bases, with 2 bases between them. Looked up from germline, CDR1 is SGHTA and CDR2 is FQGNSA. The CDR3 loop spans 13 amino acids.

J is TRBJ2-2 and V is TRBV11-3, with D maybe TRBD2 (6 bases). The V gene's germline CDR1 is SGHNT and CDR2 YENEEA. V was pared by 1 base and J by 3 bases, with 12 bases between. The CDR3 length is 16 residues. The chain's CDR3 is CASSLGRGMDTGELFF. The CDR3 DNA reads TGTGCCAGCAGCTTAGGGCGGGGTATGGACACCGGGGAGCTGTTTTTT.

The chain's CDR3 is CASSLELMDTEAFF. CDR3 coding DNA: TGCGCCAGCAGCTTGGAGCTTATGGACACTGAAGCTTTCTTT. The chain recombines TRBV5-1 with TRBJ1-1; no firm D call. From germline, CDR1 is SGHRS and CDR2 YFSETQ. This CDR3 region has 14 residues. Trimming left V 0 bases short and J 3 bases short, with 9 bases between. Using reference TRBV5-1 and TRBJ1-1 for the parts outside the CDR3, the full variable domain is KAGVTQTPRYLIKTRGQQVTLSCSPISGHRSVSWYQQTPGQGLQFLFEYFSETQRNKGNFPGRFSGRQFSNSRSEMNVSTLELGDSALYLCASSLELMDTEAFFGQGTRLTVV.

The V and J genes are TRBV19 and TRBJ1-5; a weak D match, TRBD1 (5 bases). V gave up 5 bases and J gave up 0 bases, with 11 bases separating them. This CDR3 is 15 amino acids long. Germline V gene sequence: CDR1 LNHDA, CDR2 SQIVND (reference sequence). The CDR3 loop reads CASSHRTYSNQPQHF. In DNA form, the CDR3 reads TGTGCCAGTAGTCACCGGACATATAGCAATCAGCCCCAGCATTTT.

The CDR3 is CASSPPRDRYTEAFF. In nucleotides, the CDR3 is TGTGCCAGCAGCCCGCCCCGGGACAGATACACTGAAGCTTTCTTT. The rearrangement uses TRBV11-2 and TRBJ1-1; 7 bases agree with TRBD1. This CDR3 comprises 15 residues. V lost 5 bases to trimming and J lost 3 bases; unmatched junction nucleotides: 9. Germline values: CDR1 SGHAT, CDR2 FQNNGV.

CDR3 DNA sequence: TGTGCCAGTAGTATAGCGGCGGCACCTTTCGGGACTAATGGCTACACCTTC. Amino acid sequence: CASSIAAAPFGTNGYTF. The V gene is TRBV19, the J gene TRBJ1-2; D is perhaps TRBD1 (5 bases). V was trimmed by 1 base and J by 6 bases, leaving 21 bases between them. The CDR3 sequence is 17 residues long. Germline values: CDR1 LNHDA, CDR2 SQIVND (reference sequence).

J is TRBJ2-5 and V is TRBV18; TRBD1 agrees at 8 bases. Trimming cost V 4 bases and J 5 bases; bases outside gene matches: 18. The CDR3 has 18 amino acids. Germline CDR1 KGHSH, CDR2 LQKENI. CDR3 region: CASSLQRTGRLSTETQYF. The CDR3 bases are TGTGCCAGCTCACTACAGAGGACAGGGAGGTTGTCGACCGAGACCCAGTACTTC.

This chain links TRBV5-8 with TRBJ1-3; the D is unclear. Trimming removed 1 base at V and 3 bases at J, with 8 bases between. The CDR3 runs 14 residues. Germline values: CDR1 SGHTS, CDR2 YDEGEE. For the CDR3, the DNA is TGTGCCAGCAGCTTGCGGGGAGGTGGAAACACCATATATTTT. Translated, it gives CASSLRGGGNTIYF.

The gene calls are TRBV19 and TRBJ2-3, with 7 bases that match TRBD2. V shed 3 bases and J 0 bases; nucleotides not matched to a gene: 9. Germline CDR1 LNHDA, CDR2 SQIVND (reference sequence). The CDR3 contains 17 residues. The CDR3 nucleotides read TGTGCCAGTAGTATGTCCACTCTAGCGGCTAGCACAGATACGCAGTATTTT. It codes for CASSMSTLAASTDTQYF.

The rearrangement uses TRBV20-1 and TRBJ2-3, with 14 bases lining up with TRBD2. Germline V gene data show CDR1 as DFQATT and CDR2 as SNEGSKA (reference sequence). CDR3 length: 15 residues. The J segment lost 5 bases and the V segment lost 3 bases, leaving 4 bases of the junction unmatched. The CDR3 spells CSASLTSGGEDTQYF. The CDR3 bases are TGCAGTGCTAGTCTGACTAGCGGGGGGGAAGATACGCAGTATTTT.

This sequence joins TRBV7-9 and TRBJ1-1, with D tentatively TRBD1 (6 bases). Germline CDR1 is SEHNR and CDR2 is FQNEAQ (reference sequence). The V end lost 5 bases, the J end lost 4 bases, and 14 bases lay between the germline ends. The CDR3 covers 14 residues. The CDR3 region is CASSVQGESTEAFF. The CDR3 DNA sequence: TGTGCCAGCAGCGTACAGGGTGAGTCCACTGAAGCTTTCTTT.

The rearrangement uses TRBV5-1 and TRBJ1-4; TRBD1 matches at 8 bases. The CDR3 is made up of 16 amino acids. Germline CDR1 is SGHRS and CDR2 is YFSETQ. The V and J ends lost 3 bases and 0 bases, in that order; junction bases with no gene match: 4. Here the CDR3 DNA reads TGCGCCAGCAGCTCAGGGACAGGTGCAACTAATGAAAAACTGTTTTTT. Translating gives CASSSGTGATNEKLFF.

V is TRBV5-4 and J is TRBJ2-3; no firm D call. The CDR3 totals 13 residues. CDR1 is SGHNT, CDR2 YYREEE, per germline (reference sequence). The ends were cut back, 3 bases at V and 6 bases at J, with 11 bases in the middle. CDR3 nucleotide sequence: TGTGCCAGCAGCTCGGGTCAAAGGGATACGCAGTATTTT. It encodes CASSSGQRDTQYF.

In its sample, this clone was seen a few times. DNA of the CDR3: TGTGCCAGCAGGGCTCCGGGACAGTTTGAAGCTTTCTTT. This sequence encodes CASRAPGQFEAFF. The V and J genes are TRBV6-5 and TRBJ1-1; 7 bases are shared with TRBD1. With 6 bases clipped from V and 7 bases from J, the junction kept 8 bases outside the gene matches. Germline V gene sequence: CDR1 MNHEY, CDR2 SVGAGI. The CDR3 runs 13 residues.

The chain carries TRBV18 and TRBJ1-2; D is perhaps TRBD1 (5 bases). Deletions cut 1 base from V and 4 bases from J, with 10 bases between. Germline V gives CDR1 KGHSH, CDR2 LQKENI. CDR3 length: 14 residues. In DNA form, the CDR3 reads TGTGCCAGCTCACCACGCAGGGTGGCCTATGGCTACACCTTC. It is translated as CASSPRRVAYGYTF.

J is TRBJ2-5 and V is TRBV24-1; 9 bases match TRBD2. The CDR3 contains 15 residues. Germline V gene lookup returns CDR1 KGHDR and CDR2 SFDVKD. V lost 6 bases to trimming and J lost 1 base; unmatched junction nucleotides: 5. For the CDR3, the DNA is TGTGCCACCAGTCAGCGGGGGGACTCCCAAGAGACCCAGTACTTC. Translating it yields CATSQRGDSQETQYF.

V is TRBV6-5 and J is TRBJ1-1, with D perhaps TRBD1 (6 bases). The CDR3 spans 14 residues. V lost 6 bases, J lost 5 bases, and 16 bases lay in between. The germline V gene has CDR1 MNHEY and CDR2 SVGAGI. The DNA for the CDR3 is TGTGCCAGCAGCCGTCAACAGGGTTATACTGAAGCTTTCTTT. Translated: CASSRQQGYTEAFF.

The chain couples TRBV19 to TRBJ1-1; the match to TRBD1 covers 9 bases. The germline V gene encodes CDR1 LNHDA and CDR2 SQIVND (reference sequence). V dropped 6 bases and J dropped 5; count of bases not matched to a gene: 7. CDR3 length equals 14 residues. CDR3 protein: CASRRTGVDTEAFF. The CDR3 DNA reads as TGTGCCAGTAGAAGGACAGGGGTGGATACTGAAGCTTTCTTT.